The clone carrying this T cell receptor (beta chain) has just a few counts. This CDR3 fails to terminate in the conserved phenylalanine or tryptophan, so it likely reflects a read error. No DNA is shown, since the ends of the CDR3 on it are uncertain; the CDR3 is the one TCRdb lists. This sample is drawn from a study of identical twins. The CDR3 region is 12 residues in length, termini included. In germline, CDR1 is SGHDT, CDR2 YYEEEE. TCRdb independently ran MiXCR on the 5' RACE reads; one entry per CDR3 protein. Of 400,000 to 550,000 distinct CDR3 sequences in the sample, 20% to 25% were seen once. Another study also made use of these data, one on T cells expressing NK-cell markers. From that paper: Dominant NKG2C+ clonotypes accounted for 1.0-7.0% of CD8+ T cells in about 6 donors. It is unclear if expanded NKG2C-expressing clones target HCMV antigens.

Sequencing input: CD4+ T cells sorted from blood. The rearrangement links TRBV5-6 to TRBJ2-7; the table's TRBD2 call for D was not verified on the DNA. The clonotype was recovered from a woman under 30 in good health. The CDR3 protein is CASSFQKTGLAT.